One and the same sample provided the 21 T cell receptor beta chains below, sequenced in a study of blood T cell repertoires in COVID-19. The method was immunoSEQ multiplex PCR; TCRdb's version includes in-frame clones alone and lacks a portion of them. The sample has under 300,000 clones, 82% seen once. Sequencing used peripheral blood. These receptors came from a woman aged 80 or over with active or convalescent COVID-19.

The gene calls are TRBV29-1 and TRBJ2-7, with TRBD2 matching 7 bases. The germline CDR1 and CDR2 sequences are SQVTM and ANQGSEA. With 5 bases clipped from V and 1 base from J, the junction kept 14 bases outside the gene matches. The CDR3 is 16 amino acids. The CDR3 coding sequence is TGCAGCGTTTTTAGTTCCGGGCCGGGGGGATCCTACGAGCAGTACTTC. Translating it yields CSVFSSGPGGSYEQYF.

The CDR3 region has the DNA TGTGCCAGCTCACTGGGACTAGAATTCGGCGAGCAGTACTTC. Amino acids: CASSLGLEFGEQYF. The V call is TRBV18, the J call TRBJ2-7, with 8 positions matching TRBD2. CDR1 and CDR2 (germline): KGHSH, LQKENI. J gave up 6 bases and V 4 bases, and 8 bases lay outside the gene matches. This CDR3 has 14 amino acids.

On this clone itself: Other DNA sequences within the sample encode an identical CDR3. The chain employs TRBV11-2 and TRBJ1-1; TRBD1 agrees at 12 bases. Trimming cost V 3 bases and J 4 bases; bases outside gene matches: 12. Germline V lookup: CDR1 SGHAT, CDR2 FQNNGV. This CDR3 spans 18 amino acids. CDR3 sequence: CASSFFRDRGRGGTEAFF. In DNA form, the CDR3 reads TGTGCCAGCAGCTTCTTCCGGGACAGGGGGCGGGGGGGCACTGAAGCTTTCTTT.

This chain uses TRBV12-3 or TRBV12-4 with TRBJ1-1; tentative D call: TRBD1 (5 bases). Trimming took 3 bases from V and 6 from J, leaving 8 bases between them. The CDR3 loop spans 12 amino acids. The CDR3 loop is CASSFSGAEAFF. CDR3 nucleotide sequence: TGTGCCAGCAGTTTCTCGGGGGCTGAAGCTTTCTTT.

The rearrangement uses TRBV18 and TRBJ1-2; 9 bases agree with TRBD1. Trimming removed 2 bases from V and 3 bases from J; junction bases left unmatched: 4. The CDR3 totals 15 residues. Germline assignment: CDR1 KGHSH and CDR2 LQKENI. CDR3 coding DNA: TGTGCCAGCTCACCAATGGGACAGGGATACTATGGCTACACCTTC. Protein: CASSPMGQGYYGYTF.

The V call is TRBV24-1, the J call TRBJ1-4, with D tentatively TRBD1 (5 bases). The CDR3 runs 21 residues. Germline V CDR1 and CDR2: KGHDR, SFDVKD. Trimming removed 8 bases at V and 0 bases at J, with 30 bases between. CDR3 sequence: CATNCVHPPTACGSTNEKLFF. CDR3 nucleotide sequence: TGTGCCACCAACTGTGTTCATCCACCGACAGCCTGTGGATCAACTAATGAAAAACTGTTTTTT.

The CDR3 loop is CAWSGSGGSYNEQFF. The CDR3, as DNA: TGTGCCTGGAGTGGGAGCGGGGGGTCCTACAATGAGCAGTTCTTC. The V gene is TRBV30, the J gene TRBJ2-1, with TRBD2 matching over 9 bases. V was clipped by 1 base and J by 1 base; unmatched bases: 2. In germline, CDR1 is GTSNPN, CDR2 SVGIG (reference sequence). The CDR3 loop spans 15 amino acids.

This sequence joins TRBV30 and TRBJ1-2, with 7 bases identical to TRBD1. CDR1 is GTSNPN and CDR2 is SVGIG in the germline V gene (reference sequence). V lost 4 bases, J lost 0 bases, and 11 bases stayed unmatched. There are 16 residues in the CDR3. The CDR3 loop reads CAWTNKNRGSNYGYTF. CDR3 in DNA: TGTGCCTGGACTAATAAAAACAGGGGATCTAACTATGGCTACACCTTC.

The V and J genes are TRBV5-1 and TRBJ1-1, with D perhaps TRBD1 (6 bases). Trimming stripped 0 bases from V and 4 bases from J, with 10 bases between. The CDR3 is 14 residues long. Germline V gives CDR1 SGHRS, CDR2 YFSETQ. CDR3 protein: CASSLEGGGTEAFF. CDR3 in DNA: TGCGCCAGCAGCTTGGAGGGAGGGGGCACTGAAGCTTTCTTT.

The chain uses TRBV7-9 and TRBJ1-2, with D hard to call. The V gene's germline CDR1 is SEHNR and CDR2 FQNEAQ (reference sequence). This CDR3 contains 13 residues. With 5 bases removed from V and 8 bases from J, the gap between germline ends came to 15 bases. The CDR3 coding sequence is TGTGCCAGCAGCAGGGAGGAGAATGAAGGCTACACCTTC. It is translated as CASSREENEGYTF.

The chain employs TRBV7-2 and TRBJ1-2, with D perhaps TRBD1 (5 bases). The CDR3 consists of 14 residues. The V gene lost 0 bases and the J gene lost 5 bases, with 10 bases spanning the gap. Looked up from germline, CDR1 is SGHTA and CDR2 is FQGNSA. CDR3 nucleotide sequence: TGTGCCAGCAGCTTAGCAACGGGGGGTTATGGCTACACCTTC. It specifies CASSLATGGYGYTF.

The rearrangement joins TRBV15 to TRBJ1-4; D is undetermined. Germline V gives CDR1 LNHNV, CDR2 YYDKDF (reference sequence). Trimming took off 6 bases at V and 5 bases at J, with 10 bases between the two ends. This CDR3 is built from 13 residues. DNA of the CDR3: TGTGCCACCAGGAGGGCTCCAAATGAAAAACTGTTTTTT. Its protein product is CATRRAPNEKLFF.

The chain recombines TRBV28 with TRBJ2-2, with D perhaps TRBD1 (5 bases). This CDR3 region has 15 residues. Germline lookup yields CDR1 MDHEN and CDR2 SYDVKM. Trimming cost V 6 bases and J 0 bases, with 11 bases left between them. CDR3 protein: CASRPTASNTGELFF. For the CDR3, the DNA is TGTGCCAGCAGGCCGACAGCCTCGAACACCGGGGAGCTGTTTTTT.

This clone occurred once. This sequence joins TRBV28 and TRBJ1-2; D is perhaps TRBD1 (5 bases). Trimming removed 6 bases from V and 3 bases from J, with 11 bases in between. The CDR3 sequence is 13 residues long. CDR1 is MDHEN, CDR2 SYDVKM, per germline. CDR3 DNA: TGTGCCAGCAGGACCGACAGTTACTATGGCTACACCTTC. Protein: CASRTDSYYGYTF.

This rearrangement joins TRBV2 to TRBJ2-3, with 8 bases matching TRBD1. From germline, CDR1 is SNHLY and CDR2 FYNNEI. After removal of 6 bases from V and 0 bases from J, the junction contained 8 bases not matched to a gene. This CDR3 has 16 residues. The CDR3 region has the DNA TGTGCCAGCAGATTAGGGACAGGACCTAGCACAGATACGCAGTATTTT. It yields the protein CASRLGTGPSTDTQYF.

The chain is built from TRBV19 and TRBJ1-1; D gene uncertain. Per germline, CDR1 LNHDA and CDR2 SQIVND (reference sequence). The V and J ends lost 5 bases and 2 bases respectively, with 12 bases between them. The CDR3 is made up of 14 amino acids. The CDR3 DNA follows: TGTGCCAGTAGTTTCGAGAGGGCCAACACTGAAGCTTTCTTT. It specifies CASSFERANTEAFF.

This clone was counted many times. The chain recombines TRBV6-1 with TRBJ1-5; D is perhaps TRBD1 (6 bases). From germline, CDR1 is MNHNS and CDR2 SASEGT. V gave up 1 base and J gave up 16 bases, with 17 bases separating them. The CDR3 sequence is 13 residues long. Here the CDR3 reads CASSEVPTGWRHF. In DNA form, the CDR3 reads TGTGCCAGCAGTGAAGTCCCGACAGGCTGGAGACATTTT.

This clone was observed a handful of times. The chain links TRBV3-1 (or the pseudogene TRBV3-2) to TRBJ2-2; 10 bases match TRBD1. The CDR3 runs 17 residues. With V trimmed by 5 bases and J by 7 bases, 13 bases remained unmatched. CDR1 and CDR2 (germline): LGHDT, YNNKEL (reference sequence). CDR3 region: CASSSFAGTGVGGELFF. CDR3 coding DNA: TGTGCCAGCAGCTCCTTCGCCGGGACAGGGGTTGGCGGGGAGCTGTTTTTT.

The chain uses TRBV5-6 and TRBJ2-7; D remains unclear. V was clipped by 6 bases and J by 2 bases, with 12 bases between them. Per germline, CDR1 SGHDT and CDR2 YYEEEE. The CDR3 contains 13 residues. The chain's CDR3 is CASTTGRAYEQYF. CDR3 sequence (DNA): TGTGCCAGCACCACGGGTCGGGCCTACGAGCAGTACTTC.

The chain joins TRBV25-1 to TRBJ1-5, with D possibly being TRBD1 (5 bases). Germline-derived CDR1 and CDR2 are MGHDK and SYGVNS. V gave up 3 bases and J gave up 2 bases, with 8 bases separating them. The CDR3 spans 14 residues. The chain's CDR3 is CASSETARNQPQHF. CDR3 DNA sequence: TGTGCCAGCAGTGAGACAGCCCGCAATCAGCCCCAGCATTTT.

The gene calls are TRBV7-8 and TRBJ1-2, with 7 bases fitting TRBD1. Germline-derived CDR1 and CDR2 are SGHVS and FQNEAQ. Trimming took 3 bases from V and 8 from J; bases not matched to a gene: 6. The CDR3 runs 13 residues. CDR3 coding DNA: TGTGCCAGCAGCTTGCAGACAGGGAGCGGCTACACCTTC. Protein: CASSLQTGSGYTF.